This T cell receptor beta chain was identified during a study of blood T cell repertoires in COVID-19. Clones were read by immunoSEQ multiplex PCR, and TCRdb kept only the in-frame ones, dropping some. The sample lists fewer than 350,000 clones; over 75% were seen once. The CDR3 contains 14 residues. Per the germline V gene, CDR1 is MNHEY and CDR2 is SVGAGI. Trimming removed 7 bases at V and 9 bases at J, with 19 bases between. This receptor was obtained from a woman under 40 who had recovered from COVID-19. This chain links TRBV6-5 with TRBJ2-1; D gene ambiguous. Source material: PBMCs or T cells enriched from blood (not recorded which). The CDR3 protein is CASKSPMTSSEQFF. The CDR3 bases are TGTGCCAGCAAGAGTCCCATGACATCAAGTGAGCAGTTCTTC.